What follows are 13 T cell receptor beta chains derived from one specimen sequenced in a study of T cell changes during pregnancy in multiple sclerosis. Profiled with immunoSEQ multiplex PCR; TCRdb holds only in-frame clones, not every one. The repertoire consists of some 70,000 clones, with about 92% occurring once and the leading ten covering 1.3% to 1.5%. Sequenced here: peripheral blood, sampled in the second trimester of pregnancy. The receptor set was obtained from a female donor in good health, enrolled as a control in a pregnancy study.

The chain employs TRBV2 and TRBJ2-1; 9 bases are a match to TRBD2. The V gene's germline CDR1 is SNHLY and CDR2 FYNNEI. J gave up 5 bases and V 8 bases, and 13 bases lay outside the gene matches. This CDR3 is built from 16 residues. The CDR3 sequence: CASEGGSTSGHNEQFF. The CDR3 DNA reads TGTGCCAGCGAGGGGGGATCGACTAGCGGCCACAATGAGCAGTTCTTC. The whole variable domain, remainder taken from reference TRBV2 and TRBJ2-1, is EPEVTQTPSHQVTQMGQEVILRCVPISNHLYFYWYRQILGQKVEFLVSFYNNEISEKSEIFDDQFSVERPDGSNFTLKIRSTKLEDSAMYFCASEGGSTSGHNEQFFGPGTRLTVL.

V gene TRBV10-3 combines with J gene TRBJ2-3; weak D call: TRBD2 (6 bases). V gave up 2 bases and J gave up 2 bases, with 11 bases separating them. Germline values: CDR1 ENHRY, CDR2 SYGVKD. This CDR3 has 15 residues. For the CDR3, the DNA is TGTGCCATCAGTGAGGCTAGCGAGTCCACAGATACGCAGTATTTT. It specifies CAISEASESTDTQYF.

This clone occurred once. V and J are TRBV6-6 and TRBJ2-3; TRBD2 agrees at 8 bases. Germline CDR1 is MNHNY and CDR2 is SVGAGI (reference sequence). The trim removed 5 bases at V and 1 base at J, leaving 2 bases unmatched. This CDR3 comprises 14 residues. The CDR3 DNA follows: TGTGCCAGCAGTAAGACTAGCGGCACAGATACGCAGTATTTT. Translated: CASSKTSGTDTQYF.

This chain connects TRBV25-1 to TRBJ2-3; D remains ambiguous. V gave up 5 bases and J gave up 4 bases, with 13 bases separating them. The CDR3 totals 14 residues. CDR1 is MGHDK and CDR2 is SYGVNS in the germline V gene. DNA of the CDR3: TGTGCCAGCAGTCCTATGACTGTCTCAGATACGCAGTATTTT. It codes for CASSPMTVSDTQYF. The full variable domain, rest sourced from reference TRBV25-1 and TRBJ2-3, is EADIYQTPRYLVIGTGKKITLECSQTMGHDKMYWYQQDPGMELHLIHYSYGVNSTEKGDLSSESTVSRIRTEHFPLTLESARPSHTSQYLCASSPMTVSDTQYFGPGTRLTVL.

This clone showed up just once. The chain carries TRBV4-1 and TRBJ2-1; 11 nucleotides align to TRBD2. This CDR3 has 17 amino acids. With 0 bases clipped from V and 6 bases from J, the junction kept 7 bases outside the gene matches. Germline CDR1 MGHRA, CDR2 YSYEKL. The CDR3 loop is CASSQERRLAGINEQFF. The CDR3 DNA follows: TGCGCCAGCAGCCAAGAGCGGCGACTAGCGGGAATCAATGAGCAGTTCTTC.

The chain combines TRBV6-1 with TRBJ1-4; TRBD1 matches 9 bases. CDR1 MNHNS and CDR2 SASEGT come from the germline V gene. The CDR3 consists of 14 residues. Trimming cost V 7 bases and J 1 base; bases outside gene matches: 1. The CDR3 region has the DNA TGTGCCAGCATGACAGGGGGAACTAATGAAAAACTGTTTTTT. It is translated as CASMTGGTNEKLFF.

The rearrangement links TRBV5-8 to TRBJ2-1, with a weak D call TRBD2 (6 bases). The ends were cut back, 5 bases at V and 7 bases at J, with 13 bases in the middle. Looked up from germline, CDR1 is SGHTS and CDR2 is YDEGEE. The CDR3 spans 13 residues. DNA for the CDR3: TGTGCCAGCAGTTGGGGGGTAACTAATGAGCAGTTCTTC. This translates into CASSWGVTNEQFF.

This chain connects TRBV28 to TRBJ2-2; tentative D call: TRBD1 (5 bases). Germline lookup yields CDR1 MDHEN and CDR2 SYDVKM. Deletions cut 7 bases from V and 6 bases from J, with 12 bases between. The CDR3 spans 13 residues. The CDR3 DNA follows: TGTGCCAGCACCCAAGACAGCCCCGGGGAGCTGTTTTTT. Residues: CASTQDSPGELFF.

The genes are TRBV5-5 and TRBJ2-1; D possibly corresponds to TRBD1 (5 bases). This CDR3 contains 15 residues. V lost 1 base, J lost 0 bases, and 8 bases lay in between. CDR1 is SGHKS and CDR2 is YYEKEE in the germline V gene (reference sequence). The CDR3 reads CASSLRQSSYNEQFF. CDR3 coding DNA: TGTGCCAGCAGCTTGAGACAGAGCTCCTACAATGAGCAGTTCTTC.

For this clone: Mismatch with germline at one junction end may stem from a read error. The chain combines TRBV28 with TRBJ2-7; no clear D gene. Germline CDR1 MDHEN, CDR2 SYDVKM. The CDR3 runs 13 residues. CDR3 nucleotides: TGTGCCGGCAGCCTTACAGACCGCTACGAGCAGTACTTC. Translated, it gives CAGSLTDRYEQYF.

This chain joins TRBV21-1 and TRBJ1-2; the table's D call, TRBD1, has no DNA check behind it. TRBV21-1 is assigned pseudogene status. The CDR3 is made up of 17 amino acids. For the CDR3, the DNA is TGTGCCAGCAGCTTCCGGGACAGGGATGTTGGAGCCTATGGCTACACCTTC. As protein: CASSFRDRDVGAYGYTF.

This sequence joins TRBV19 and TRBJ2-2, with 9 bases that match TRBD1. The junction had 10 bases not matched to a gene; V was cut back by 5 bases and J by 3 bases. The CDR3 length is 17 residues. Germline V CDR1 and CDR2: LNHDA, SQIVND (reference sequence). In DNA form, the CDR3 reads TGTGCCAGTAGTCCTGAAGTGGGACAGGGCTACACCGGGGAGCTGTTTTTT. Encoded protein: CASSPEVGQGYTGELFF. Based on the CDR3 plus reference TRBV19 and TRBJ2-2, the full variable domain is DGGITQSPKYLFRKEGQNVTLSCEQNLNHDAMYWYRQDPGQGLRLIYYSQIVNDFQKGDIAEGYSVSREKKESFPLTVTSAQKNPTAFYLCASSPEVGQGYTGELFFGEGSRLTVL.

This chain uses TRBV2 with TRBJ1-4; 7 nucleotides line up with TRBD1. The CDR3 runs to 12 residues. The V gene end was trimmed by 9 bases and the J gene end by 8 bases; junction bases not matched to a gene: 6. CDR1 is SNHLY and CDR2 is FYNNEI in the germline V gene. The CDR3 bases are TGTGCCAGTAGACAGGGTGGGGAAAAACTGTTTTTT. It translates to CASRQGGEKLFF.